The TCR beta chain under discussion was sequenced for a study of identical twins. This clonotype showed up just a few times. Its antigen is currently unknown. TCRdb reprocessed the 5' RACE reads with MiXCR, giving one entry per CDR3 protein. The table has 500,000 or so distinct CDR3 sequences, roughly an eighth seen once. Whole-study results and caveats: Recombination models fit unrelated individuals' TCR alpha sharing but underestimated twins'. Insertions were fewer in abundant cord blood beta clonotypes, whereas memory repertoires showed none of this pattern.

The same sample was also used in a study of yellow fever vaccine responses in identical twins. According to that study: Twins' T cell vaccine responses reportedly looked partly convergent, partly personalized.

The receptor comes from a woman younger than 35 in good health. The sequenced sample was CD4+ T cells sorted from blood.

CDR3 region: CASSLSGENTEAFF. The CDR3 nucleotides read TGTGCCAGCTCACTGTCAGGGGAGAACACTGAAGCTTTCTTT. The chain is built from TRBV18 and TRBJ1-1, with a weak D call TRBD1 (6 bases). V was cut by 4 bases and J by 1 base, with 10 bases left in between. The CDR3 length is 14 residues. CDR1 and CDR2 from the germline V gene are KGHSH and LQKENI. Variable domain in full (rest from reference TRBV18 and TRBJ1-1): NAGVMQNPRHLVRRRGQEARLRCSPMKGHSHVYWYRQLPEEGLKFMVYLQKENIIDESGMPKERFSAEFPKEGPSILRIQQVVRGDSAAYFCASSLSGENTEAFFGQGTRLTVV.